These 29 T cell receptor beta chains share one sample of origin, sequenced in a study of blood T cell repertoires in COVID-19. Measured with immunoSEQ multiplex PCR; TCRdb has only the in-frame clones, and not every one. The sample includes 130,000 or so clones, roughly 69% of them seen just once. Sequenced material: peripheral blood. Every receptor here comes from a woman in her seventies with acute or convalescent COVID-19.

This rearrangement joins TRBV9 to TRBJ2-5, with D perhaps matching TRBD1 (7 bases). The V end lost 2 bases, the J end lost 1 base, and 9 bases lay between the germline ends. The CDR3 is 14 residues long. Germline V gene sequence: CDR1 SGDLS, CDR2 YYNGEE. This CDR3 is CASSVQGGQETQYF. As DNA, the CDR3 is TGTGCCAGCAGCGTGCAGGGGGGCCAAGAGACCCAGTACTTC.

V usage is TRBV5-1 and J usage is TRBJ1-4; the D is unclear. Germline CDR1 reads SGHRS; CDR2 reads YFSETQ. V lost 4 bases to trimming and J lost 0 bases, with 7 bases between them. The CDR3 spans 14 residues. In DNA form, the CDR3 reads TGCGCCAGCAGCCCACTGGCAACTAATGAAAAACTGTTTTTT. Its translation is CASSPLATNEKLFF.

The V gene is TRBV13, the J gene TRBJ2-1; the match to TRBD2 covers 14 bases. With 3 bases clipped from V and 8 bases from J, the junction kept 6 bases outside the gene matches. Per the germline V gene, CDR1 is PRHDT and CDR2 is FYEKMQ (reference sequence). This CDR3 spans 16 amino acids. CDR3 nucleotides: TGTGCCAGCAGCTTTCCGACTAGCGGGGGGGCCTATGAGCAGTTCTTC. Its protein is CASSFPTSGGAYEQFF.

This clone was picked up a small number of times. The chain uses TRBV25-1 and TRBJ2-3; 11 positions agree with TRBD2. The CDR3 contains 14 residues. With 10 bases clipped from V and 5 bases from J, the junction kept 8 bases outside the gene matches. In germline, CDR1 is MGHDK, CDR2 SYGVNS. CDR3 DNA sequence: TGTGCCACCCGACTAGCGGGGTTAGGAGATACGCAGTATTTT. Amino acids: CATRLAGLGDTQYF.

The chain has TRBV7-9 and TRBJ2-4; perhaps TRBD2 as D (6 bases). The germline V and J ends were trimmed by 5 bases and 0 bases, with 11 bases remaining between them. This CDR3 has 15 amino acids. Germline V gene lookup returns CDR1 SEHNR and CDR2 FQNEAQ (reference sequence). The CDR3 loop reads CASSRWEVAKNIQYF. The CDR3 DNA reads TGTGCCAGCAGCCGATGGGAGGTAGCCAAAAACATTCAGTACTTC.

The V call is TRBV7-9, the J call TRBJ1-2; 11 nucleotides agree with TRBD1. Looked up from germline, CDR1 is SEHNR and CDR2 is FQNEAQ (reference sequence). The CDR3 spans 14 residues. The V segment lost 5 bases and the J segment 4 bases; nucleotides outside the gene matches: 3. For the CDR3, the DNA is TGTGCCAGCAGCCCCGGGACAGGGGGCTATGGCTACACCTTC. It yields the protein CASSPGTGGYGYTF.

The chain carries TRBV27 and TRBJ2-3; 10 bases map to TRBD2. Trimming cost V 3 bases and J 6 bases; bases outside gene matches: 15. Germline CDR1 MNHEY, CDR2 SMNVEV (reference sequence). The CDR3 length is 18 residues. The CDR3 is CASSFWLAGDGGQDTQYF. CDR3 DNA: TGTGCCAGCAGTTTCTGGCTAGCGGGGGACGGGGGCCAGGATACGCAGTATTTT.

This clone was seen only a few times. V and J are TRBV9 and TRBJ2-2, with 9 bases fitting TRBD2. CDR3 length: 16 residues. Germline trimming cut 0 bases from V and 3 bases from J; bases unmatched to any gene: 3. Germline values: CDR1 SGDLS, CDR2 YYNGEE. CDR3 nucleotide sequence: TGTGCCAGCAGCGTAGCAGCGGGAGGTTACACCGGGGAGCTGTTTTTT. Protein product: CASSVAAGGYTGELFF.

This chain uses TRBV7-9 with TRBJ2-7; TRBD1 aligns across 7 bases. The ends lost 3 bases at V and 1 base at J; junction bases unmatched: 3. Germline V gives CDR1 SEHNR, CDR2 FQNEAQ (reference sequence). The length of the CDR3 is 14 residues. CDR3 residues: CASSLGTVSYEQYF. CDR3 in DNA: TGTGCCAGCAGCTTGGGGACAGTTTCCTACGAGCAGTACTTC.

V and J are TRBV7-2 and TRBJ2-3; 9 bases fit TRBD2. The CDR3 covers 16 residues. The V gene's germline CDR1 is SGHTA and CDR2 FQGNSA. Trimming took 2 bases from V and 2 from J; bases not matched to a gene: 5. Here the CDR3 reads CASSLSGGRATDTQYF. In DNA, the CDR3 is TGTGCCAGCAGCTTATCCGGCGGGAGGGCCACAGATACGCAGTATTTT.

This chain links TRBV10-3 with TRBJ2-3, with D perhaps TRBD2 (6 bases). Germline CDR1 and CDR2: ENHRY and SYGVKD. The length of the CDR3 is 14 residues. V was pared by 0 bases and J by 5 bases, with 9 bases between. CDR3 in amino acids: CAISESLAGDTQYF. The CDR3 nucleotides are TGTGCCATCAGTGAGTCACTAGCAGGAGATACGCAGTATTTT.

The DNA for the CDR3 is TGCAGTGCTAGTCCACCGGACAGGGATCGCACTGAAGCTTTCTTT. Translation: CSASPPDRDRTEAFF. The chain has TRBV20-1 and TRBJ1-1, with 8 bases fitting TRBD1. The germline V gene has CDR1 DFQATT and CDR2 SNEGSKA (reference sequence). The CDR3 contains 15 residues. J was trimmed by 4 bases and V by 3 bases; bases with no gene match: 10.

The chain combines TRBV6-5 with TRBJ1-1; 8 bases fit TRBD1. Looked up from germline, CDR1 is MNHEY and CDR2 is SVGAGI. Unmatched junction bases numbered 7, after V lost 2 bases and J lost 8 bases. This CDR3 has 14 amino acids. The CDR3: CASSYPGQGREAFF. The CDR3 DNA follows: TGTGCCAGCAGTTACCCCGGACAGGGACGGGAAGCTTTCTTT.

The rearrangement uses TRBV28 and TRBJ1-2; 10 nucleotides align to TRBD1. Germline trimming cut 6 bases from V and 4 bases from J; bases unmatched to any gene: 11. Looked up from germline, CDR1 is MDHEN and CDR2 is SYDVKM. CDR3 length: 16 amino acids. The CDR3 loop reads CASSQTGTGVFYGYTF. Here the CDR3 DNA reads TGTGCCAGCAGCCAAACCGGGACAGGGGTCTTCTATGGCTACACCTTC.

The V and J genes are TRBV5-1 and TRBJ1-2, with 7 bases lining up with TRBD1. The CDR3 spans 17 residues. Germline V gene data show CDR1 as SGHRS and CDR2 as YFSETQ. After removal of 4 bases from V and 4 bases from J, the junction contained 16 bases not matched to a gene. The CDR3 is CASSTLPGTQGGYGYTF. As DNA, the CDR3 is TGCGCCAGCAGCACCCTACCCGGGACCCAGGGGGGCTATGGCTACACCTTC.

V usage is TRBV15 and J usage is TRBJ1-1; 8 bases match TRBD1. The CDR3 is made up of 16 amino acids. CDR1 is LNHNV, CDR2 YYDKDF, per germline (reference sequence). The V segment lost 1 base and the J segment 10 bases; nucleotides outside the gene matches: 14. Here the CDR3 DNA reads TGTGCCACCAGCAGAGCCGCCTTCCAATTCGACAGGGGAGCTTTCTTT. Translating it yields CATSRAAFQFDRGAFF.

This chain links TRBV5-1 with TRBJ1-1, with D possibly matching TRBD1 (5 bases). The germline V gene has CDR1 SGHRS and CDR2 YFSETQ. V lost 2 bases and J lost 6, with 11 bases in between. The CDR3 totals 13 residues. The CDR3: CASSFGGGAEAFF. CDR3 DNA: TGCGCCAGCAGCTTCGGGGGTGGAGCTGAAGCTTTCTTT.

In nucleotides, the CDR3 is TGTGCCAGTAGCGGGAGGGCCCGGGAGACCCAGTACTTC. Protein: CASSGRARETQYF. The chain combines TRBV19 with TRBJ2-5; 8 bases map to TRBD2. Per the germline V gene, CDR1 is LNHDA and CDR2 is SQIVND (reference sequence). With 6 bases clipped from V and 5 bases from J, the junction kept 5 bases outside the gene matches. The CDR3 runs 13 residues.

In its sample, this clone was seen once. The chain couples TRBV19 to TRBJ1-2; the match to TRBD1 covers 10 bases. This CDR3 has 15 residues. Looked up from germline, CDR1 is LNHDA and CDR2 is SQIVND (reference sequence). V trimming: 3 bases; J trimming: 7 bases; junction bases outside the gene matches: 8. The CDR3 reads CASSILLGQGVGYTF. For the CDR3, the DNA is TGTGCCAGTAGTATCCTCTTAGGACAGGGGGTTGGCTACACCTTC.

The J gene is TRBJ2-7, the V gene TRBV2, with 7 bases aligning to TRBD1. The CDR3 has 13 amino acids. The germline gives CDR1 SNHLY, CDR2 FYNNEI. With V trimmed by 1 base and J by 4 bases, 1 base remained unmatched. DNA of the CDR3: TGTGCCAGCAGTGAAGTCAGGGGGTACGAGCAGTACTTC. This encodes CASSEVRGYEQYF.

The genes are TRBV19 and TRBJ1-5; 10 nucleotides align to TRBD1. V was pared by 1 base and J by 11 bases, with 11 bases of the junction left unmatched. This CDR3 is 16 amino acids long. CDR1 and CDR2 (germline): LNHDA, SQIVND (reference sequence). The CDR3 region has the DNA TGTGCCAGTAGTATAGGGGGGACAGGGGCGGTTATGTCCCAGCATTTT. This sequence encodes CASSIGGTGAVMSQHF.

This clone was seen only a few times. The chain carries TRBV5-6 and TRBJ2-3; 8 nucleotides align to TRBD1. Germline V gene sequence: CDR1 SGHDT, CDR2 YYEEEE. CDR3 length: 16 amino acids. J lost 4 bases, V lost 4 bases, and 11 bases had no gene match. This CDR3 reads CASSRLGQGASDTQYF. The DNA of the CDR3 is TGTGCCAGCAGCCGTTTGGGGCAGGGGGCATCAGATACGCAGTATTTT.

The chain combines TRBV4-3 with TRBJ1-1; TRBD1 is a possible D gene (5 bases). Trimming took 0 bases from V and 3 from J, leaving 14 bases between them. The CDR3 is made up of 16 amino acids. CDR1 LGHNA and CDR2 YSLEER come from the germline V gene. CDR3 in amino acids: CASSQDAGGSDTEAFF. The CDR3 nucleotides are TGCGCCAGCAGCCAAGATGCGGGGGGTTCGGACACTGAAGCTTTCTTT.

The chain has TRBV9 and TRBJ1-6; possibly TRBD1 for D (6 bases). The germline V gene encodes CDR1 SGDLS and CDR2 YYNGEE. This CDR3 is built from 15 residues. Trimming took 3 bases from V and 3 from J, leaving 10 bases between them. The chain's CDR3 is CASSGRDNYNSPLHF. The DNA of the CDR3 is TGTGCCAGCAGCGGCCGGGACAACTATAATTCACCCCTCCACTTT.

This clone appeared many times. V is TRBV6-1 and J is TRBJ1-2, with TRBD1 matching 10 bases. Unmatched junction bases numbered 9, after V lost 0 bases and J lost 8 bases. The CDR3 length is 16 residues. Germline V gene lookup returns CDR1 MNHNS and CDR2 SASEGT. Here the CDR3 reads CASSEAKWDRGRGYTF. DNA for the CDR3: TGTGCCAGCAGTGAAGCTAAGTGGGACAGGGGACGAGGCTACACCTTC.

This clone was picked up many times. The J gene is TRBJ2-2, the V gene TRBV9; 10 bases fit TRBD1. V lost 0 bases to trimming and J lost 6 bases; unmatched junction nucleotides: 2. There are 15 residues in the CDR3. From germline, CDR1 is SGDLS and CDR2 YYNGEE. CDR3 sequence: CASSVEGQGSGELFF. Here the CDR3 DNA reads TGTGCCAGCAGCGTAGAGGGACAGGGGTCCGGGGAGCTGTTTTTT. Full variable domain (rest looked up from reference TRBV9 and TRBJ2-2): DSGVTQTPKHLITATGQRVTLRCSPRSGDLSVYWYQQSLDQGLQFLIQYYNGEERAKGNILERFSAQQFPDLHSELNLSSLELGDSALYFCASSVEGQGSGELFFGEGSRLTVL.

The genes are TRBV4-1 and TRBJ1-2; D is perhaps TRBD1 (6 bases). The CDR3 covers 14 residues. Germline CDR1 and CDR2: MGHRA and YSYEKL. The V gene lost 3 bases and the J gene lost 8 bases, with 16 bases spanning the gap. CDR3 in DNA: TGCGCCAGCAGCCATGTCGGCAGGGGCAGAGGCTACACCTTC. Protein product: CASSHVGRGRGYTF.

This clone was recorded many times. This chain links TRBV4-1 with TRBJ2-5; a possible D gene is TRBD1 (5 bases). V lost 2 bases and J lost 4, with 8 bases in between. The CDR3 length is 13 residues. CDR1 is MGHRA, CDR2 YSYEKL, per germline. The CDR3 protein is CASSQWQGETQYF. CDR3 bases: TGCGCCAGCAGCCAATGGCAGGGAGAGACCCAGTACTTC.

The V and J genes are TRBV28 and TRBJ1-2, with 11 bases identical to TRBD1. Germline lookup yields CDR1 MDHEN and CDR2 SYDVKM. J gave up 4 bases and V 2 bases, and 6 bases lay outside the gene matches. CDR3 size: 16 residues. CDR3 residues: CASSLGTGGYGYGYTF. The CDR3 DNA reads as TGTGCCAGCAGTTTAGGGACAGGGGGTTATGGCTATGGCTACACCTTC.